This entry describes one T cell receptor beta chain. These data are taken from a study of cytomegalovirus exposure and HLA in healthy donors. 13 Jbeta primers and 60 Vbeta primers were used for the PCR. The protocol was immunoSEQ multiplex PCR, while the TCRdb copy is restricted to in-frame clones and leaves out a portion. The listing contains 120,000 or so clones. The sample comprised PBMCs. This receptor was obtained from a man younger than 35 in good health and CMV-seronegative.

CDR3 sequence (DNA): TGTGCCTGGAGTGGGACAGGGTTATCTGGAAACACCATATATTTT. Its protein product is CAWSGTGLSGNTIYF. V and J are TRBV30 and TRBJ1-3; 8 bases are a match to TRBD1. Germline V gene sequence: CDR1 GTSNPN, CDR2 SVGIG (reference sequence). Trimming cost V 1 base and J 1 base; bases outside gene matches: 3. The CDR3 contains 15 residues.